This T cell receptor (beta chain) was sequenced during a study of cytomegalovirus exposure and HLA in healthy donors. This clone appeared many times. Its antigen remains unidentified. Other DNA sequences in this specimen translate into the identical CDR3. PCR primers comprised 60 Vbeta and 13 Jbeta primers. Generated by immunoSEQ multiplex PCR, the TCRdb table keeps only in-frame clones and is missing some. The sample has some 85,000 clones; 78% are singletons. The CDR3 extends over 11 amino acids. V dropped 10 bases and J dropped 3 bases, with 10 bases sitting between them. Per germline, CDR1 MNHNY and CDR2 SVGAGI (reference sequence). General study results and limits: TCR beta sequences numbering 15,000 to 20,000 were associated with HLA alleles at 0.05 false discovery rate in a later analysis.

Material for sequencing was PBMCs. This chain links TRBV6-6 with TRBJ2-7; tentatively, D is TRBD1 (6 bases). The clonotype originates from a man aged 18 to 29 in good health and CMV-seropositive. The CDR3 bases are TGTGCCACCCTGACAGGCTACGAGCAGTACTTC. This translates into CATLTGYEQYF.